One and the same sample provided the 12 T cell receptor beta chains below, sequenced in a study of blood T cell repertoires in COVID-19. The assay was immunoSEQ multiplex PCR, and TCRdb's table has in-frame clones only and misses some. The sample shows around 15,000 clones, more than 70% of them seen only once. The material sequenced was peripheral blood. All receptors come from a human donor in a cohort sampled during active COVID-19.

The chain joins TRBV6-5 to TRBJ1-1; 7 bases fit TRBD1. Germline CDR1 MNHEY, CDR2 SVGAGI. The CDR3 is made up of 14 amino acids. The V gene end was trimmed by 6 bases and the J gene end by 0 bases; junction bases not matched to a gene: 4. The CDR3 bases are TGTGCCAGCAGCCGCGACAGGGTGAACACTGAAGCTTTCTTT. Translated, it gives CASSRDRVNTEAFF.

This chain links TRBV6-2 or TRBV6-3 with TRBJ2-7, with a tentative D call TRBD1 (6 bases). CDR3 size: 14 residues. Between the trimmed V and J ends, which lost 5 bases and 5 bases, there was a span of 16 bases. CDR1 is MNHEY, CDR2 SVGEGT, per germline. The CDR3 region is CASSLPTGLNEQYF. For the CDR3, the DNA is TGTGCCAGCAGTCTCCCCACAGGGCTGAACGAGCAGTACTTC.

CDR3 in amino acids: CASSQDPGGAKNIQYF. The DNA for the CDR3 is TGCGCCAGCAGCCAAGATCCAGGGGGCGCCAAAAACATTCAGTACTTC. This chain uses TRBV4-3 with TRBJ2-4; 8 bases map to TRBD1. Germline trimming cut 0 bases from V and 1 base from J; bases unmatched to any gene: 2. The CDR3 is 16 amino acids. Germline CDR1 and CDR2: LGHNA and YSLEER.

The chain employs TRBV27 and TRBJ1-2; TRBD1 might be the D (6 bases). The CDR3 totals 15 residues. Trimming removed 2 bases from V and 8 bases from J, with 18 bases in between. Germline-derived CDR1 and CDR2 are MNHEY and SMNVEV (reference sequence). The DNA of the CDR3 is TGTGCCAGCAGTTTACAGGGGTTCGGGGCTTGGGGCTACACCTTC. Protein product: CASSLQGFGAWGYTF.

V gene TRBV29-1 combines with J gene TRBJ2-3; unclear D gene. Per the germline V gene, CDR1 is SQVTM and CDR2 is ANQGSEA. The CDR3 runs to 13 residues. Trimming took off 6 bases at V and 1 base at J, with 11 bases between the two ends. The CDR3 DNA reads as TGCAGCGTGACCGACACAGGCACAGATACGCAGTATTTT. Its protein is CSVTDTGTDTQYF.

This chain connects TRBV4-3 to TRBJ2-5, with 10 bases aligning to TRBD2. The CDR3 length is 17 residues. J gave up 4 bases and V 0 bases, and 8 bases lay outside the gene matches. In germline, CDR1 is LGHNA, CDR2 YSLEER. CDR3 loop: CASSQDGLAGEGETQYF. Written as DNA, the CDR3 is TGCGCCAGCAGCCAAGATGGGCTAGCGGGGGAGGGAGAGACCCAGTACTTC.

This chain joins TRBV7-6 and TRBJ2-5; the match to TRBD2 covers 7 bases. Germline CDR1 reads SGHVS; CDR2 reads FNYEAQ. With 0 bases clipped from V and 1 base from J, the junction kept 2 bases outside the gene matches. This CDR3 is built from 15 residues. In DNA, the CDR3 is TGTGCCAGCAGCTTAGCTGGGGGGGGCCAAGAGACCCAGTACTTC. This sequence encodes CASSLAGGGQETQYF.

The DNA of the CDR3 is TGCGCCAGCAGTTGGACAATAAACACCGGGGAGCTGTTTTTT. Protein sequence: CASSWTINTGELFF. The rearrangement joins TRBV10-2 to TRBJ2-2, with a weak D call TRBD1 (5 bases). From germline, CDR1 is WSHSY and CDR2 SAAADI. The CDR3 length is 14 residues. Deletions cut 5 bases from V and 2 bases from J, with 9 bases between.

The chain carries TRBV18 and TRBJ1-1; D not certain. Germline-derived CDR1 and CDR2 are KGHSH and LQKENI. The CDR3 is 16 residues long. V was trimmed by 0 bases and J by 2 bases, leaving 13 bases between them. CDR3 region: CASSPPNIPFNTEAFF. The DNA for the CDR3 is TGTGCCAGCTCACCACCTAACATACCCTTTAACACTGAAGCTTTCTTT.

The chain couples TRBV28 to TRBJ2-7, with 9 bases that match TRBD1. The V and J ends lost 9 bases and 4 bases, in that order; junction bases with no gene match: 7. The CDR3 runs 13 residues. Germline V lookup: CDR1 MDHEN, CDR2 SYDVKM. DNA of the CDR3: TGTGCCAGTTCCGGGACAGGGAAGTACGAGCAGTACTTC. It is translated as CASSGTGKYEQYF.

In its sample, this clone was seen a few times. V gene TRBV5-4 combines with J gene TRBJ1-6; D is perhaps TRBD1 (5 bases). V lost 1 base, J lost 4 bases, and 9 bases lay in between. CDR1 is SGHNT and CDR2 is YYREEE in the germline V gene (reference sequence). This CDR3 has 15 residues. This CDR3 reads CASSLQGDYNSPLHF. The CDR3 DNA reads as TGTGCCAGCAGCTTGCAAGGGGATTATAATTCACCCCTCCACTTT.

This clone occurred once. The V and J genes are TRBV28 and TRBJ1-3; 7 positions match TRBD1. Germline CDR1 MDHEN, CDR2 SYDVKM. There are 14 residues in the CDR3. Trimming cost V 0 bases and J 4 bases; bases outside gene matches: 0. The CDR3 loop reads CASSLWTGGNTIYF. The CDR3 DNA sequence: TGTGCCAGCAGTTTATGGACAGGGGGAAACACCATATATTTT.